The rows below give T cell receptor beta chains drawn from one sample of a study of technical replicates of blood from several donors. The method was immunoSEQ multiplex PCR; TCRdb's version includes in-frame clones alone and lacks a portion of them. This table holds about 81,000 clones, 81% found once. The source material was PBMCs. These receptors all stem from a human donor in good health. Some clones in this sample may be carry-over from other donors' samples. The CDR3 runs from the conserved cysteine through the conserved F or W. The order of the fields is V gene, J gene, CDR3 length, D gene, CDR3 protein. The D gene is left open where the match is weak.

TRBV11-3	TRBJ2-7	13	-	CASSEGPSYEQYF
TRBV19	TRBJ1-2	15	-	CASRLSMGGSYGYTF
TRBV6-1	TRBJ2-3	15	TRBD1	CASSEGQGASDTQYF
TRBV19	TRBJ2-3	15	TRBD2	CASSKLAGSTDTQYF
TRBV5-6	TRBJ2-2	17	-	CASSLYGVGLNTGELFF
TRBV6-1	TRBJ2-1	14	TRBD2	CASGSGTNYNEQFF
TRBV7-3	TRBJ2-3	15	-	CASSLKGGGGDTQYF
TRBV15	TRBJ1-1	15	TRBD1	CATSRDKDAGGKAFF
TRBV5-1	TRBJ2-1	14	TRBD2	CASSISSGGFEQFF
TRBV6-1	TRBJ2-5	15	TRBD2	CASSELRGGRETQYF
TRBV7-6	TRBJ2-1	19	TRBD2	CASSTAPRASGIVSDEQFF
TRBV4-1	TRBJ2-1	17	TRBD1	CASSQGLDRGKRNEQFF
TRBV7-2	TRBJ2-5	13	-	CASTGYVEETQYF
TRBV7-2	TRBJ1-2	13	TRBD1	CASSSGQGYGYTF
TRBV4-2	TRBJ2-3	14	-	CASRQGVLTDTQYF
TRBV27	TRBJ2-5	15	-	CASSFAGLGQETQYF
TRBV7-2	TRBJ1-4	15	TRBD1	CASSPGGQDVEKLFF
TRBV7-9	TRBJ2-1	14	TRBD2	CASSTSGAYNEQFF
TRBV7-6	TRBJ2-7	21	TRBD2	CASSLTLAGAGSAGPLYEQYF
TRBV4-3	TRBJ1-2	13	-	CASSQERGGGYTF
TRBV20-1	TRBJ1-2	11	-	CSARAGYGYTF
TRBV14	TRBJ2-6	15	-	CASSLQGPGANVLTF
TRBV5-5	TRBJ1-1	14	-	CASSLRGINTEAFF
TRBV7-2	TRBJ2-1	14	TRBD2	CASSWRLAANEQFF
TRBV4-2	TRBJ2-3	15	-	CASSQFGGSTDTQYF
TRBV15	TRBJ1-4	15	-	CATSREPGVFEKLFF
TRBV9	TRBJ2-2	13	-	CASSVKATGELFF
TRBV9	TRBJ2-5	13	-	CASSVDSQETQYF
TRBV7-9	TRBJ1-6	14	TRBD1	CASSDGTGGTPLHF
TRBV5-1	TRBJ2-5	14	TRBD1	CASSAQGPQETQYF
TRBV13	TRBJ1-1	13	-	CASSFLTGAEAFF
TRBV5-8	TRBJ1-5	13	-	CASSLHREQPQHF
TRBV7-9	TRBJ2-7	16	TRBD2	CASSSRWTSGPYEQYF
TRBV15	TRBJ2-7	14	-	CATSRDPIGAEQYF
TRBV7-2	TRBJ1-1	13	TRBD1	CASSSGQGERAFF
TRBV5-1	TRBJ1-1	15	TRBD1	CASSLGDPGGTEAFF
TRBV16	TRBJ1-2	13	TRBD1	CASSPQTGSGYTF
TRBV30	TRBJ2-7	9	TRBD1	CAWGQGPFF
TRBV12-5	TRBJ2-4	15	TRBD2	CASGLAGGSKNIQYF